This T cell receptor (beta chain) derives from a study of T cell responses to AZD1222 COVID-19 vaccine. Regarding the study as a whole: Once two AZD1222 doses were given, Spike-specific TCR breadth and depth went up.

The length of the CDR3 is 14 residues. CDR1 SGHRS and CDR2 YFSETQ come from the germline V gene. The ends lost 0 bases at V and 9 bases at J; junction bases unmatched: 7. Method: immunoSEQ multiplex PCR; TCRdb's copy keeps in-frame clones and lacks some. The sample lists 150,000 to 200,000 clones, approximately 91% occurring once. About this clone: Its antigen is unknown.

This sequence was found in an adult who received the AZD1222 COVID-19 vaccine. The chain carries TRBV5-1 and TRBJ2-7; the match to TRBD1 covers 9 bases. The material was peripheral blood, obtained 28 days after the second AZD1222 dose. The CDR3 is CASSLGTGVIGQYF. The CDR3 coding sequence is TGCGCCAGCAGCTTGGGGACAGGGGTAATCGGGCAGTACTTC.